The 23 T cell receptor beta chains presented below share a single source sample, sequenced in a study of CD8 T cells in ankylosing spondylitis. TCRdb called the 5' RACE reads again in MiXCR, with one record for every CDR3 protein. This sample yields about 220,000 distinct CDR3 sequences, of which roughly 25% are seen a single time; roughly 6.7% belongs to the top ten. Sequencing was done on a sample of blood, either unsorted or a sorted T cell fraction (not recorded which). These receptor sequences come from a male donor with ankylosing spondylitis or in good health (not recorded which).

The table lists this clonotype with many counts. V usage is TRBV12-3 or TRBV12-4 and J usage is TRBJ1-2; tentative D call: TRBD1 (5 bases). Trimming stripped 0 bases from V and 4 bases from J, with 12 bases between. CDR3 length: 15 residues. CDR3 DNA sequence: TGTGCCAGCAGTTTAGCGCTAAGGGGCGGCTATGGCTACACCTTC. Encoded protein: CASSLALRGGYGYTF.

This clonotype came up many times. The V gene is TRBV20-1, the J gene TRBJ2-3, with no clear D. Germline CDR1 and CDR2: DFQATT and SNEGSKA (reference sequence). The CDR3 covers 13 residues. Trimming took 3 bases from V and 1 from J, leaving 8 bases between them. The CDR3 DNA is TGCAGTGCTAGGTTCGCGGGCACAGATACGCAGTATTTT. Its translation: CSARFAGTDTQYF.

This clonotype was recorded at least ten times. The chain combines TRBV5-5 with TRBJ2-1, with D possibly TRBD2 on 8 matching bases. Germline CDR1 and CDR2: SGHKS and YYEKEE (reference sequence). The CDR3 covers 17 residues. Trimming cost V 3 bases and J 0 bases, with 16 bases left between them. Here the CDR3 DNA reads TGTGCCAGCAGCTGGGAGGGGGCGGGGGGCTCCTACAATGAGCAGTTCTTC. Protein product: CASSWEGAGGSYNEQFF.

The genes are TRBV20-1 and TRBJ2-5; D could derive from TRBD1 or TRBD2 (6 bases each). The V gene's germline CDR1 is DFQATT and CDR2 SNEGSKA (reference sequence). The CDR3 is 12 residues long. V lost 7 bases to trimming and J lost 5 bases, with 14 bases between them. Written as DNA, the CDR3 is TGCAGTGTGTGGGGGGCCGGGGAGACCCAGTACTTC. This sequence encodes CSVWGAGETQYF.

This rearrangement joins TRBV5-5 to TRBJ2-1, with 9 bases that match TRBD2. The length of the CDR3 is 15 residues. Germline V gives CDR1 SGHKS, CDR2 YYEKEE (reference sequence). V gave up 2 bases and J gave up 5 bases; unmatched junction bases: 5. The CDR3 region is CASSFSSGEHNEQFF. Here the CDR3 DNA reads TGTGCCAGCAGCTTTTCTAGCGGGGAGCACAATGAGCAGTTCTTC.

This clonotype occurred a few times. It may be a read error: a sequence one base away is much more abundant. This sequence joins TRBV20-1 and TRBJ2-7; D is possibly TRBD2 (6 bases). CDR1 is DFQATT and CDR2 is SNEGSKA in the germline V gene (reference sequence). This CDR3 spans 15 amino acids. This CDR3 reads CSAISPGGGSCEQYF. As DNA, the CDR3 is TGCAGTGCCATTTCGCCCGGGGGTGGATCCTGCGAGCAGTACTTC.

The J gene is TRBJ2-7, the V gene TRBV29-1; D is tentatively TRBD1 or TRBD2 (5 bases each). V lost 5 bases to trimming and J lost 6 bases, with 14 bases between them. Per germline, CDR1 SQVTM and CDR2 ANQGSEA. The CDR3 length is 12 residues. This CDR3 reads CSVYLSGPEQYF. The CDR3 nucleotides are TGCAGCGTTTATTTGTCGGGACCCGAGCAGTACTTC.

There are a few counts of this clonotype. The rearrangement links TRBV20-1 to TRBJ2-5; D might be TRBD1 or TRBD2, each matching 6 bases. V shed 3 bases and J shed 4 bases, with 18 bases lying between them. The CDR3 has 15 amino acids. The germline V gene has CDR1 DFQATT and CDR2 SNEGSKA (reference sequence). CDR3 bases: TGCAGTGCTAGCCCCCCCGACAGGCGGGGAGAGACCCAGTACTTC. It translates to CSASPPDRRGETQYF.

This clonotype was seen repeatedly, ten times or more. V and J are TRBV7-8 and TRBJ2-7; D is perhaps TRBD1 (5 bases). V lost 2 bases and J 2 bases, leaving 13 bases between the germline ends. The CDR3 extends over 15 amino acids. Germline V gives CDR1 SGHVS, CDR2 FQNEAQ. The CDR3 loop reads CASSLPGARTYEQYF. Here the CDR3 DNA reads TGTGCCAGCAGCTTACCTGGGGCCCGGACCTACGAGCAGTACTTC.

The J gene is TRBJ2-7, the V gene TRBV5-5; D unresolved. V lost 0 bases and J lost 2, with 3 bases in between. This CDR3 contains 12 residues. The germline gives CDR1 SGHKS, CDR2 YYEKEE (reference sequence). CDR3 bases: TGTGCCAGCAGCTTGGCCGCCTACGAGCAGTACTTC. This encodes CASSLAAYEQYF.

This clonotype was found a few times. The chain uses TRBV15 and TRBJ2-5; 7 nucleotides line up with TRBD1. V trimming: 0 bases; J trimming: 13 bases; junction bases outside the gene matches: 14. CDR3 size: 15 residues. Germline V gene lookup returns CDR1 LNHNV and CDR2 YYDKDF (reference sequence). The CDR3 loop reads CATSRDRETGFRGYF. Written as DNA, the CDR3 is TGTGCCACCAGCAGAGATCGCGAGACAGGGTTTCGTGGGTACTTC.

This clonotype came up many times. The gene calls are TRBV20-1 and TRBJ2-1, with 9 bases that match TRBD2. The V and J ends lost 5 bases and 8 bases, in that order; junction bases with no gene match: 7. CDR3 length equals 13 residues. CDR1 and CDR2 from the germline V gene are DFQATT and SNEGSKA (reference sequence). The CDR3 nucleotides are TGCAGTGCTCCCGGGACTAGCCCCTATGAGCAGTTCTTC. Residues: CSAPGTSPYEQFF.

This clonotype was detected ten times or more. V and J are TRBV9 and TRBJ2-2; 14 bases line up with TRBD2. The CDR3 has 18 amino acids. Germline V gene sequence: CDR1 SGDLS, CDR2 YYNGEE. V was pared by 0 bases and J by 4 bases, with 5 bases of the junction left unmatched. The CDR3 sequence is CASSVDWGLAGATGELFF. CDR3 bases: TGTGCCAGCAGCGTAGATTGGGGACTAGCGGGAGCCACCGGGGAGCTGTTTTTT.

The V gene is TRBV10-3, the J gene TRBJ2-1; tentatively, D is TRBD1 (6 bases). Germline V lookup: CDR1 ENHRY, CDR2 SYGVKD. The length of the CDR3 is 16 residues. V lost 0 bases to trimming and J lost 0 bases, with 9 bases between them. The CDR3 protein is CAISESRGSSYNEQFF. The CDR3 DNA reads as TGTGCCATCAGTGAGTCGAGGGGGAGCTCCTACAATGAGCAGTTCTTC.

Many counts were recorded for this clonotype. The chain has TRBV29-1 and TRBJ2-5, with 8 bases aligning to TRBD1. V dropped 4 bases and J dropped 2; count of bases not matched to a gene: 6. Per the germline V gene, CDR1 is SQVTM and CDR2 is ANQGSEA. This CDR3 has 14 residues. The CDR3 loop reads CSVVTGGKQETQYF. CDR3 nucleotides: TGCAGCGTTGTCACAGGGGGAAAACAAGAGACCCAGTACTTC.

In this sample, this clonotype turned up many times. The chain has TRBV11-2 and TRBJ2-7; 10 bases are shared with TRBD2. The germline gives CDR1 SGHAT, CDR2 FQNNGV. The CDR3 loop spans 19 amino acids. V was clipped by 5 bases and J by 0 bases; unmatched bases: 16. The CDR3 DNA reads TGTGCCAGCAGCAGGGAGGCTAGCGGGAGAGGGGGGTACTCCTACGAGCAGTACTTC. Its protein product is CASSREASGRGGYSYEQYF.

This clonotype was picked up many times. V is TRBV5-1 and J is TRBJ2-2; TRBD1 aligns across 7 bases. V was clipped by 2 bases and J by 1 base; unmatched bases: 2. Germline assignment: CDR1 SGHRS and CDR2 YFSETQ. CDR3 length equals 15 residues. This CDR3 reads CASSFQGVNTGELFF. For the CDR3, the DNA is TGCGCCAGCAGCTTTCAGGGGGTGAACACCGGGGAGCTGTTTTTT. Full variable domain (outside the CDR3, taken from reference TRBV5-1 and TRBJ2-2): KAGVTQTPRYLIKTRGQQVTLSCSPISGHRSVSWYQQTPGQGLQFLFEYFSETQRNKGNFPGRFSGRQFSNSRSEMNVSTLELGDSALYLCASSFQGVNTGELFFGEGSRLTVL.

This clonotype came up many times. This chain uses TRBV7-2 with TRBJ2-1; D possibly corresponds to TRBD2 (5 bases). With 5 bases removed from V and 0 bases from J, the gap between germline ends came to 11 bases. In germline, CDR1 is SGHTA, CDR2 FQGNSA. The length of the CDR3 is 15 residues. CDR3 amino acids: CASSRTPSSYNEQFF. In DNA form, the CDR3 reads TGTGCCAGCAGCCGGACTCCTAGCTCCTACAATGAGCAGTTCTTC.

The chain links TRBV20-1 to TRBJ2-1, with 8 positions matching TRBD2. Looked up from germline, CDR1 is DFQATT and CDR2 is SNEGSKA (reference sequence). This CDR3 comprises 14 residues. Germline trimming cut 4 bases from V and 8 bases from J; bases unmatched to any gene: 10. CDR3 nucleotide sequence: TGCAGTGCTAAAAGCGGGAGTGTCAGCGATGAGCAGTTCTTC. Its translation: CSAKSGSVSDEQFF.

The chain is built from TRBV7-8 and TRBJ2-2, with D uncertain. This CDR3 has 13 amino acids. The V and J ends lost 3 bases and 5 bases respectively, with 7 bases between them. From germline, CDR1 is SGHVS and CDR2 FQNEAQ. Here the CDR3 reads CASSFHSTGELFF. CDR3 nucleotides: TGTGCCAGCAGCTTCCACAGTACCGGGGAGCTGTTTTTT.

This clonotype was seen at least ten times. The J gene is TRBJ2-1, the V gene TRBV20-1, with 7 bases matching TRBD2. The CDR3 loop spans 15 amino acids. The V gene's germline CDR1 is DFQATT and CDR2 SNEGSKA (reference sequence). V shed 0 bases, J shed 5 bases, and the junction held 7 bases outside the gene matches. The CDR3 region has the DNA TGCAGTGCTAGAGATCCCCTAGCGGCAAACAATGAGCAGTTCTTC. Protein: CSARDPLAANNEQFF.

This clonotype was seen many times. The V call is TRBV12-3 or TRBV12-4, the J call TRBJ2-2, with D perhaps matching TRBD1 (5 bases). V was trimmed by 3 bases and J by 4 bases, leaving 12 bases between them. This CDR3 region has 15 residues. Here the CDR3 DNA reads TGTGCCAGCAGTTTCCGGCAGGGTGGCACCGGGGAGCTGTTTTTT. This codes for CASSFRQGGTGELFF.

CDR3 nucleotides: TGTGCCAGCAGCATCAAGGGTAATCTGGGCTACAATGAGCAGTTCTTC. Its translation: CASSIKGNLGYNEQFF. The chain carries TRBV7-3 and TRBJ2-1; no clear D. The CDR3 totals 16 residues. V was cut by 5 bases and J by 3 bases, with 17 bases left in between. Germline V gene sequence: CDR1 SGHTA, CDR2 FQGTGA.